These 2 T cell receptor beta chains came from one sample sequenced in a study of beta chain features in type 1 diabetes. The authors reverse transcribed all of the isolated RNA, so sequencing captured expressed TCRB transcripts. Assay used: immunoSEQ multiplex PCR; TCRdb lists only in-frame clones, some missing. The table lists approximately 470,000 clones, 30% of them singletons. Sequenced: naive CD4+ T cells from blood. The source is a man aged 18 to 35 in good health.

The rearrangement joins TRBV28 to TRBJ2-3, with a tentative D call TRBD2 (6 bases). Germline V lookup: CDR1 MDHEN, CDR2 SYDVKM. Trimming cost V 1 base and J 4 bases, with 12 bases left between them. The CDR3 has 15 residues. The CDR3 region is CASSLSGTYPDTQYF. The CDR3 nucleotides are TGTGCCAGCAGTTTATCCGGGACTTACCCAGATACGCAGTATTTT.

The V and J genes are TRBV2 and TRBJ1-4; D gene uncertain. This CDR3 comprises 13 residues. Germline assignment: CDR1 SNHLY and CDR2 FYNNEI. The germline V and J ends were trimmed by 8 bases and 4 bases, with 11 bases remaining between them. In DNA form, the CDR3 reads TGTGCCAGCCGTTCCAGGCTTAATGAAAAACTGTTTTTT. Translation gives CASRSRLNEKLFF.